What follows is one T cell receptor (beta chain) and its context. Its antigen is still unknown. The trim removed 5 bases at V and 4 bases at J, leaving 3 bases unmatched. Per the germline V gene, CDR1 is GTSNPN and CDR2 is SVGIG (reference sequence). The CDR3 consists of 14 residues. These data originate in a study of CD8 T cells in ankylosing spondylitis. TCRdb ran MiXCR on the 5' RACE reads and lists one entry per CDR3 protein. The table records 450,000 to 550,000 distinct CDR3 sequences, about 5.2% of them present only once. Findings of the study overall: Typical of ankylosing spondylitis blood, it appeared, was a TCR beta motif of under 10 highly homologous variants.

The gene calls are TRBV30 and TRBJ2-1; 12 positions agree with TRBD2. The sample was blood, either unsorted or a sorted T cell fraction (not recorded which). This sequence originates from a male donor with ankylosing spondylitis. The CDR3 loop is CAWETSGGYNEQFF. CDR3 nucleotide sequence: TGTGCCTGGGAGACTAGCGGGGGATACAATGAGCAGTTCTTC.